Following are 23 T cell receptor beta chains from one sample sequenced in a study of response to subunit inactivated influenza vaccine. One entry per CDR3 protein, called by TCRdb with MiXCR from the RT-PCR reads. The sample has about 480,000 distinct CDR3 sequences; 10% to 15% are singletons. The source material was PBMCs from blood, sampled 45 days after vaccination. These TCRs come from a man in his forties or fifties who received an inactivated influenza vaccine.

This chain links TRBV18 with TRBJ2-7, with D hard to call. V shed 5 bases and J shed 6 bases, with 14 bases lying between them. CDR1 is KGHSH, CDR2 LQKENI, per germline. CDR3 length: 13 residues. CDR3 nucleotide sequence: TGTGCCAGCTCATACGGGTTCACGGCCGAGCAGTACTTC. This encodes CASSYGFTAEQYF.

This clonotype was seen a handful of times. CDR3 sequence: CASTPAGSEQFF. The CDR3 nucleotides are TGTGCCAGCACCCCCGCTGGGAGTGAGCAGTTCTTC. V gene TRBV12-3 or TRBV12-4 combines with J gene TRBJ2-1, with D perhaps matching TRBD2 (5 bases). The CDR3 runs 12 residues. The V gene lost 7 bases and the J gene lost 9 bases, with 13 bases spanning the gap.

This rearrangement joins TRBV12-3 or TRBV12-4 to TRBJ2-7, with D unresolved. CDR3 length equals 12 residues. Trimming left V 8 bases short and J 5 bases short, with 13 bases between. The CDR3 sequence is CASRAIRDEQYF. DNA of the CDR3: TGTGCCAGCCGAGCCATTAGGGACGAGCAGTACTTC.

The chain carries TRBV20-1 and TRBJ1-1; no clear D gene. Germline V gene lookup returns CDR1 DFQATT and CDR2 SNEGSKA (reference sequence). With 3 bases removed from V and 1 base from J, the gap between germline ends came to 3 bases. The CDR3 has 11 residues. Here the CDR3 DNA reads TGCAGTGCTAGTGGGAACACTGAAGCTTTCTTT. This gives the protein CSASGNTEAFF.

The V call is TRBV3-1, the J call TRBJ1-1; D is uncertain. This CDR3 region has 15 residues. V lost 4 bases and J 4 bases, leaving 16 bases between the germline ends. The germline V gene encodes CDR1 LGHDT and CDR2 YNNKEL (reference sequence). CDR3 DNA sequence: TGTGCCAGCAGCCGGATGGAACGGGGAGGCACTGAAGCTTTCTTT. Amino acids: CASSRMERGGTEAFF.

In this sample, this clonotype turned up a few times. The chain links TRBV7-8 to TRBJ2-3; 11 bases map to TRBD2. Germline trimming cut 3 bases from V and 5 bases from J; bases unmatched to any gene: 13. Per the germline V gene, CDR1 is SGHVS and CDR2 is FQNEAQ. The CDR3 is made up of 18 amino acids. CDR3 amino acids: CASSFRLRLAGGRDTQYF. Here the CDR3 DNA reads TGTGCCAGCAGCTTCCGACTGAGGCTAGCGGGAGGACGAGATACGCAGTATTTT.

The J gene is TRBJ2-2, the V gene TRBV10-3; 7 bases map to TRBD1. The CDR3 totals 18 residues. V gave up 2 bases and J gave up 4 bases; unmatched junction bases: 13. Germline CDR1 and CDR2: ENHRY and SYGVKD. This chain's CDR3 is CAISEPNRPGTATGELFF. In DNA, the CDR3 is TGTGCCATCAGTGAGCCGAACCGACCCGGGACAGCCACCGGGGAGCTGTTTTTT.

The chain recombines TRBV3-1 with TRBJ2-7; no firm D call. The CDR3 consists of 14 residues. Germline CDR1 reads LGHDT; CDR2 reads YNNKEL (reference sequence). The ends were cut back, 4 bases at V and 2 bases at J, with 12 bases in the middle. The CDR3 DNA reads TGTGCCAGCAGCCCCTCGGGTAGGACCTACGAGCAGTACTTC. Translated, it gives CASSPSGRTYEQYF.

There are many counts of this clonotype. The J gene is TRBJ2-5, the V gene TRBV29-1; D is possibly TRBD2 (5 bases). V dropped 1 base and J dropped 5 bases, with 11 bases sitting between them. Germline CDR1 reads SQVTM; CDR2 reads ANQGSEA. The CDR3 sequence is 13 residues long. CDR3 nucleotide sequence: TGCAGCGTTGAAGCCACCCCGGGGGAGACCCAGTACTTC. It yields the protein CSVEATPGETQYF.

This chain connects TRBV4-1 to TRBJ2-3, with a possible D match to TRBD1 (6 bases). Trimming removed 4 bases from V and 1 base from J, with 9 bases in between. The CDR3 length is 14 residues. Germline CDR1 and CDR2: MGHRA and YSYEKL. In nucleotides, the CDR3 is TGCGCCAGCAGCCGACAGGAGGGCACAGATACGCAGTATTTT. It codes for CASSRQEGTDTQYF.

The chain has TRBV10-3 and TRBJ2-2; D may be TRBD1 (6 bases). CDR1 is ENHRY, CDR2 SYGVKD, per germline. The V end was cut by 5 bases, the J end by 5 bases, with 12 bases between. CDR3 size: 14 residues. For the CDR3, the DNA is TGTGCCATCAGTACAGGGATTCGGACCGGGGAGCTGTTTTTT. Protein: CAISTGIRTGELFF.

This clonotype was seen many times. The rearrangement joins TRBV7-2 to TRBJ2-3; D may be TRBD1 (6 bases). The germline CDR1 and CDR2 sequences are SGHTA and FQGNSA. The CDR3 length is 16 residues. Trimming shortened V by 1 base and J by 4 bases, and 15 bases separated the two germline ends. The CDR3 DNA reads as TGTGCCAGCAGCTTAGGAGGGGGTCGAAGTCCAGATACGCAGTATTTT. Residues: CASSLGGGRSPDTQYF.

The chain recombines TRBV6-1 with TRBJ2-6; D call uncertain. The V and J ends lost 6 bases and 9 bases respectively, with 27 bases between them. The germline CDR1 and CDR2 sequences are MNHNS and SASEGT. The CDR3 covers 18 residues. CDR3 sequence: CASRRSYTAVASLNVLTF. In nucleotides, the CDR3 is TGTGCCAGCAGGAGGTCTTACACGGCTGTAGCCTCCCTCAACGTCCTGACTTTC.

This clonotype was found a few times. The chain has TRBV4-3 and TRBJ2-5; D remains ambiguous. The CDR3 is made up of 15 amino acids. V lost 0 bases, J lost 2 bases, and 10 bases lay in between. Germline V gene sequence: CDR1 LGHNA, CDR2 YSLEER. CDR3: CASSQELGKQETQYF. CDR3 sequence (DNA): TGCGCCAGCAGCCAAGAGTTGGGGAAACAAGAGACCCAGTACTTC.

V usage is TRBV12-3 or TRBV12-4 and J usage is TRBJ1-6, with unresolved D. CDR3 length: 15 amino acids. Trimming pared 3 bases from V and 10 bases from J, leaving 16 bases between. The DNA for the CDR3 is TGTGCCAGCAGTTTTTCGTGGGGTACCCAATCACCCCTCCACTTT. Amino acid sequence: CASSFSWGTQSPLHF.

This clonotype was detected a few times. The rearrangement uses TRBV9 and TRBJ2-5; a possible D gene is TRBD2 (5 bases). The germline V gene encodes CDR1 SGDLS and CDR2 YYNGEE. This CDR3 has 14 residues. V was pared by 3 bases and J by 0 bases, with 9 bases between. CDR3 residues: CASSAAVYQETQYF. For the CDR3, the DNA is TGTGCCAGCAGCGCAGCGGTTTACCAAGAGACCCAGTACTTC.

This clonotype was counted a few times. The genes are TRBV20-1 and TRBJ2-5; weak D call: TRBD1 (5 bases). Germline V gene sequence: CDR1 DFQATT, CDR2 SNEGSKA (reference sequence). The germline V and J ends were trimmed by 5 bases and 5 bases, with 18 bases remaining between them. The CDR3 extends over 14 amino acids. The CDR3 spells CSALRVAVEETQYF. CDR3 in DNA: TGCAGTGCTCTCAGGGTCGCGGTCGAGGAGACCCAGTACTTC.

This clonotype was counted only a few times. This rearrangement joins TRBV6-2 or TRBV6-3 to TRBJ2-1; the D gene is possibly TRBD2 (5 bases). The germline V gene encodes CDR1 MNHEY and CDR2 SVGEGT. This CDR3 has 13 amino acids. V lost 6 bases to trimming and J lost 11 bases, with 17 bases between them. CDR3 loop: CASSIASSGKQFF. The DNA of the CDR3 is TGTGCCAGCAGCATCGCCTCTTCGGGAAAGCAGTTCTTC.

This clonotype was seen more than once but under ten times. The V and J genes are TRBV12-3 or TRBV12-4 and TRBJ1-4; 9 nucleotides match TRBD1. CDR3 size: 14 residues. V lost 5 bases to trimming and J lost 8 bases; unmatched junction nucleotides: 6. The CDR3 is CASSPRTGVEKLFF. The CDR3 bases are TGTGCCAGCAGTCCGAGGACAGGGGTCGAAAAACTGTTTTTT.

This chain's CDR3 is CASSSRTGDNYGYTF. Written as DNA, the CDR3 is TGTGCCAGCAGCTCGAGGACAGGGGATAACTATGGCTACACCTTC. The chain employs TRBV5-5 and TRBJ1-2; TRBD1 matches 9 bases. The length of the CDR3 is 15 residues. From germline, CDR1 is SGHKS and CDR2 YYEKEE (reference sequence). J was trimmed by 1 base and V by 3 bases; bases with no gene match: 4.

The V and J genes are TRBV5-1 and TRBJ2-7; weak D call: TRBD1 (6 bases). V was pared by 4 bases and J by 1 base, with 21 bases between. CDR3 length: 17 amino acids. Germline V gene data show CDR1 as SGHRS and CDR2 as YFSETQ. CDR3 sequence reads: CASSRTAAGTLSYEQYF. The CDR3 bases are TGCGCCAGCAGCAGGACAGCAGCCGGGACGCTTTCCTACGAGCAGTACTTC. Drawing the rest from reference TRBV5-1 and TRBJ2-7, the complete variable domain is KAGVTQTPRYLIKTRGQQVTLSCSPISGHRSVSWYQQTPGQGLQFLFEYFSETQRNKGNFPGRFSGRQFSNSRSEMNVSTLELGDSALYLCASSRTAAGTLSYEQYFGPGTRLTVT.

The V call is TRBV27, the J call TRBJ2-5; tentative D call: TRBD2 (6 bases). The CDR3 is 15 residues long. V was pared by 4 bases and J by 5 bases, with 17 bases between. CDR1 MNHEY and CDR2 SMNVEV come from the germline V gene (reference sequence). The CDR3 loop reads CASSSLQEGGETQYF. DNA of the CDR3: TGTGCCAGCAGTTCATTACAGGAGGGAGGCGAGACCCAGTACTTC.

This clonotype showed up many times. V is TRBV5-6 and J is TRBJ2-7, with D possibly TRBD2 on 5 matching bases. V lost 3 bases and J 1 base, leaving 8 bases between the germline ends. This CDR3 region has 13 residues. CDR1 and CDR2 (germline): SGHDT, YYEEEE. CDR3: CASSWTLSYEQYF. Written as DNA, the CDR3 is TGTGCCAGCAGCTGGACTCTTTCCTACGAGCAGTACTTC.